Here is one T cell receptor beta chain with its context. Which antigen it targets is not known. No per-base quality is available; no much larger clone lies one base away. This record belongs to a study of blood T cell repertoires in COVID-19 (dated by TCRdb to 2020 to 2021). Regarding the complete study: The collaborator samples originated in the United States, Italy and Spain and spanned the acute and convalescent phases of COVID-19. The material from the prospective study consisted of cDNA or gDNA derived from T cells, B-cell-depleted T cells, or PBMCs. Subjects who had been exposed to COVID-19, were actively infected with it, or had recovered from it provided the deeply sampled blood TCRbeta repertoires that made up the dataset. The repertoires were released in a freely available public database meant as a resource for research on the immune response to SARS-CoV-2. Samples were obtained from the ongoing ImmuneRACE study (first 160 participants) and from some 1,200 subjects provided by 6 global collaborators. A de-identified subject ID, COVID-19 status, age in years and sex were almost always included in the sample metadata. HLA class I and class II types, where available, came from metadata supplied by the sample provider rather than from assay-based typing. Study-wide conclusions, independent of this receptor: The amount of clinical and demographic metadata varied by source and participant and was provided uncurated.

The cysteine opens and the phenylalanine closes a CDR3 of 17 amino acids. Only the CDR3 DNA is retained, 51 bases long and in frame from the first base. The CDR1 and CDR2 encoded by the germline V gene (reference sequence) are LNHDA and SQIVND. Relative to germline, V is missing 4 bases and J is missing 0 bases, with 8 bases of the junction outside any gene match. Enrolling through a virtual design, the prospective study's participants ranged in age from about 18 to 89 years and lived across about two dozen United States geographic areas. In the prospective study, participants were assigned to cohorts based on the clinical history participants reported in a screening survey and a study questionnaire. In the prospective study, whole blood, serum and a nasopharyngeal or oropharyngeal swab were collected from each participant by mobile phlebotomists. Additional blood draws and questionnaires over an approximately 2-month period could optionally be provided by prospective study participants. Before DNA extraction, blood samples from the prospective study were shipped at room temperature or frozen.

The immunoSEQ Assay, a bias-controlled multiplex PCR, was used to amplify TCRbeta CDR3 regions from genomic DNA. The paper's processing steps were these. Nucleated cell counts per sample were estimated from amplification of reference gene primers within the assay. To quantify the absolute abundance of each unique TCRbeta CDR3 rearrangement, sequence reads were collapsed and filtered. For each sample, productive Simpson clonality was calculated as the square root of Simpson's diversity index over productive rearrangements. The table comes from immuneACCESS by way of TCRdb, which keeps in-frame sequences with V and J called. Part of the clones is missing from these tables; in studies checked, under half for an unresolved V gene and the rest for unknown reasons. Clone size and the V and J calls come from that table; the DNA yielded D and trimming. Counted in this sample were fewer than 450,000 clones; around 90% of them appeared once. The ten largest clonotypes hold roughly 2% of the sample.

The rearranged chain carries TRBV19 and TRBJ1-5, and TRBD1 matches 8 of the central bases. Material for sequencing was PBMCs or T cells enriched from blood (not recorded which). The receptor's source is a woman aged 40 to 55 with acute COVID-19. The base sequence is TGTGCCAGTAGTACCACAGGGGGGGGTCTTAGCAATCAGCCCCAGCATTTT. It encodes CASSTTGGGLSNQPQHF.